This T cell receptor (beta chain) was identified during a study of human T cells and chemical hapten exposure. Whole-study context: Donors were sensitized with 2% DPC on the upper inner arm. Patches that contained 0.01% DPC were applied to the upper back and read at 6 days.

This CDR3 is 12 amino acids long. Trimming left V 3 bases short and J 6 bases short, with 10 bases between. Germline CDR1 SGHRS, CDR2 YFSETQ. Time point given: pre-sensitization, week 0. As for treatment: therapeutic diphenylcyclopropenone sensitization with weekly scalp DPC. Unfractionated whole blood served as the source for total RNA extraction. With regard to this clonotype: A read error may explain this, as a much larger clone is one base away.

TCRdb analysed the RACE reads with MiXCR anew, one entry per CDR3 protein. The sample has approximately 260,000 distinct CDR3 sequences, about 7.7% seen once; the top ten hold less than 1.5%. The clonotype comes from a young man with alopecia areata. Some clones in this sample may be carry-over from other donors' samples. V usage is TRBV5-1 and J usage is TRBJ2-7; unclear D gene. The sequenced sample was whole blood, obtained in connection with sensitization to the hapten diphenylcyclopropenone (DPC). In DNA form, the CDR3 reads TGCGCCAGCAGCTCCCAGTGTGGCGAGCAGTACTTC. This sequence encodes CASSSQCGEQYF.